This is a list of T cell receptor beta chains from one sample in a study of shared clonotypes between healthy human individuals. TCRdb's copy holds only in-frame clones and misses some; the assay was immunoSEQ multiplex PCR. The sample lists about 110,000 clones, 68% occurring once. Sequences were obtained from memory CD8+ T cells sorted from blood. These receptors all stem from a woman aged 30 to 39 in good health. Both conserved end residues are part of each CDR3. D genes are given only for firm matches. Size values are once, few and many counts, or a class for expanded clones, and some rows have none.

CDR3 length,V gene,D gene,J gene,clone size,CDR3 protein,CDR3 DNA
18,TRBV27,TRBD1,TRBJ2-7,NA,CASSPVPTDRASSYEQYF,TGTGCCAGCAGTCCCGTCCCCACGGACAGGGCGTCTTCCTACGAGCAGTACTTC
14,TRBV6-5,TRBD1,TRBJ1-1,NA,CASSYTTTGAEAFF,TGTGCCAGCAGTTACACCACGACAGGGGCCGAAGCTTTCTTT
13,TRBV6-5,TRBD1,TRBJ1-2,few,CASSYGQGRSYTF,TGTGCCAGCAGTTACGGACAGGGAAGAAGCTACACCTTC
12,TRBV5-1,NA,TRBJ2-7,few,CASSPPSYEQYF,TGCGCCAGCAGCCCACCATCCTACGAGCAGTACTTC
15,TRBV29-1,TRBD2,TRBJ2-7,NA,CSVVPYGTSSYEQYF,TGCAGCGTTGTTCCGTACGGGACTAGCTCCTACGAGCAGTACTTC
12,TRBV7-9,NA,TRBJ1-1,many,CASSPTNTEAFF,TGTGCCAGCAGCCCCACGAACACTGAAGCTTTCTTT
16,TRBV6-4,NA,TRBJ2-2,many,CASSDSKGGHTGELFF,TGTGCCAGCAGTGACTCGAAGGGCGGACACACCGGGGAGCTGTTTTTT
14,TRBV7-9,NA,TRBJ1-1,NA,CASSLSGMNTEAFF,TGTGCCAGCAGCTTGTCAGGCATGAACACTGAAGCTTTCTTT
13,TRBV7-2,NA,TRBJ2-7,few,CASSLGFSYEQYF,TGTGCCAGCAGCTTAGGATTCTCCTACGAGCAGTACTTC
14,TRBV5-5,TRBD2,TRBJ2-5,NA,CASSPESGVQTQYF,TGTGCCAGCAGCCCAGAAAGCGGGGTACAGACCCAGTACTTC
14,TRBV5-1,TRBD2,TRBJ2-7,NA,CASSHGGGAYEQYF,TGCGCCAGCAGCCACGGCGGGGGAGCCTACGAGCAGTACTTC
13,TRBV27,NA,TRBJ2-2,NA,CASSPSLTGELFF,TGTGCCAGCAGTCCGTCGCTCACCGGGGAGCTGTTTTTT
14,TRBV2,NA,TRBJ1-5,NA,CASRGPGADQPQHF,TGTGCCAGCAGGGGTCCGGGGGCCGATCAGCCCCAGCATTTT
15,TRBV9,NA,TRBJ1-1,NA,CASSVVGQINTEAFF,TGTGCCAGCAGCGTAGTTGGACAAATAAACACTGAAGCTTTCTTT
14,TRBV11-2,TRBD1,TRBJ1-1,NA,CASSANRGNTEAFF,TGTGCCAGCAGCGCAAACAGGGGGAACACTGAAGCTTTCTTT
15,TRBV19,NA,TRBJ2-7,NA,CASSINAGSPYEQYF,TGTGCCAGTAGTATAAATGCGGGATCGCCCTACGAGCAGTACTTC
15,TRBV6-6,NA,TRBJ1-5,NA,CASSYNPSGGQPQHF,TGTGCCAGCAGTTACAACCCCAGCGGGGGTCAGCCCCAGCATTTT
15,TRBV4-1,NA,TRBJ2-1,few,CASSHPLRDSNEQFF,TGCGCCAGCAGCCACCCTCTTCGGGATTCCAATGAGCAGTTCTTC
13,TRBV11-2,NA,TRBJ2-7,NA,CASSSREDYEQYF,TGTGCCAGCAGCTCCAGAGAGGACTACGAGCAGTACTTC
14,TRBV7-6,NA,TRBJ2-3,NA,CASSLLWGLDTQYF,TGTGCCAGCAGCTTACTTTGGGGGCTAGATACGCAGTATTTT
12,TRBV25-1,NA,TRBJ2-7,NA,CASSRGSYEQYF,TGTGCCAGCAGCCGAGGGTCGTACGAGCAGTACTTC
13,TRBV10-3,NA,TRBJ1-1,NA,CAISESANTEAFF,TGTGCCATCAGTGAGTCAGCGAACACTGAAGCTTTCTTT
14,TRBV5-6,TRBD2,TRBJ2-4,NA,CASSLGLAVNIQYF,TGTGCCAGCAGCTTGGGGCTAGCGGTAAACATTCAGTACTTC
15,TRBV28,NA,TRBJ1-5,NA,CASRTADKALQPQHF,TGTGCCAGCAGAACCGCCGACAAGGCTCTTCAGCCCCAGCATTTT
16,TRBV28,NA,TRBJ2-5,NA,CASSSRSVLIQETQYF,TGTGCCAGCAGTTCCCGGAGCGTCCTCATCCAAGAGACCCAGTACTTC
13,TRBV10-2,NA,TRBJ2-4,NA,CASSEQELDIQYF,TGCGCCAGCAGTGAGCAGGAGCTAGACATTCAGTACTTC
14,TRBV18,NA,TRBJ2-3,many,CASSPGILPDTQYF,TGTGCCAGCTCACCAGGGATCCTGCCAGATACGCAGTATTTT
17,TRBV5-4,NA,TRBJ1-2,few,CASSLLGRGDANYGYTF,TGTGCCAGCAGCTTGTTGGGGCGAGGGGACGCTAACTATGGCTACACCTTC
14,TRBV29-1,NA,TRBJ2-1,NA,CSVLGKSGGNEQFF,TGCAGCGTTTTAGGGAAATCAGGTGGGAATGAGCAGTTCTTC
15,TRBV4-1,NA,TRBJ1-6,NA,CASRWAGDYNSPLHF,TGCGCCAGCAGGTGGGCAGGCGACTATAATTCACCCCTCCACTTT
15,TRBV5-5,TRBD2,TRBJ2-7,NA,CASSLTSGITYEQYF,TGTGCCAGCAGCTTGACTAGCGGGATAACCTACGAGCAGTACTTC
16,TRBV2,TRBD2,TRBJ2-7,NA,CASITGRASGRYEQYF,TGTGCCAGCATTACCGGTAGGGCTAGCGGGAGGTACGAGCAGTACTTC
14,TRBV6-1,NA,TRBJ1-1,NA,CASSDLGGRTEAFF,TGTGCCAGCAGTGATCTGGGAGGTAGAACTGAAGCTTTCTTT
16,TRBV5-1,TRBD2,TRBJ2-1,NA,CASSLAREGLGNEQFF,TGCGCCAGCAGCTTGGCGCGGGAGGGATTAGGCAATGAGCAGTTCTTC
14,TRBV9,NA,TRBJ2-5,few,CASSVGGSAETQYF,TGTGCCAGCAGCGTCGGGGGTAGCGCAGAGACCCAGTACTTC
14,TRBV6-4,TRBD1,TRBJ2-5,many,CASSPTGQQETQYF,TGTGCCAGCAGCCCAACGGGACAGCAAGAGACCCAGTACTTC
14,TRBV6-6,NA,TRBJ1-4,NA,CASSPGDSNEKLFF,TGTGCCAGCAGTCCAGGGGATTCTAATGAAAAACTGTTTTTT
14,TRBV4-2,NA,TRBJ2-2,many,CASTRETGTGELFF,TGTGCCAGCACCCGGGAAACAGGCACCGGGGAGCTGTTTTTT
14,TRBV2,TRBD2,TRBJ2-7,once,CASSVKPRTSGEYF,TGTGCCAGCAGTGTAAAACCCAGGACTAGCGGAGAGTACTTC
14,TRBV5-5,NA,TRBJ1-3,NA,CASSKDSDPNTIYF,TGTGCCAGCAGCAAGGACAGTGACCCAAACACCATATATTTT
14,TRBV6-5,NA,TRBJ1-2,NA,CASSYWRGSYGYTF,TGTGCCAGCAGTTACTGGAGGGGATCTTATGGCTACACCTTC
17,TRBV25-1,NA,TRBJ2-3,NA,CASSARGTTEDTDTQYF,TGTGCCAGCAGTGCTCGCGGGACCACAGAAGACACAGATACGCAGTATTTT
14,TRBV5-6,TRBD1,TRBJ2-7,NA,CASSPGQGQYEQYF,TGTGCCAGCAGCCCCGGACAGGGTCAATACGAGCAGTACTTC
15,TRBV19,TRBD2,TRBJ2-1,NA,CASRNPSGGGNEQFF,TGTGCCAGTAGAAACCCTAGCGGGGGGGGCAATGAGCAGTTCTTC
14,TRBV5-5,NA,TRBJ2-1,few,CASSHLKPGSEQFF,TGTGCCAGCAGCCACCTGAAACCAGGGTCTGAGCAGTTCTTC
16,TRBV21-1,NA,TRBJ2-1,NA,CASSKAHRGIGNEQFF,TGTGCCAGCAGCAAAGCGCACAGGGGGATTGGAAATGAGCAGTTCTTC
16,TRBV2,TRBD2,TRBJ2-7,NA,CASSEALGREVSEQYF,TGTGCCAGCAGTGAAGCTCTCGGGCGGGAGGTCTCCGAGCAGTACTTC
12,TRBV4-1,NA,TRBJ2-7,many,CASSQGTGLQYF,TGCGCCAGCAGCCAGGGAACAGGGCTGCAGTACTTC
18,TRBV6-1,NA,TRBJ2-4,NA,CASSVFSHLHLAKNIQYF,TGTGCCAGCAGTGTTTTTTCCCACCTCCATTTAGCCAAAAACATTCAGTACTTC
16,TRBV18,NA,TRBJ2-3,NA,CASSPPVPTSTDTQYF,TGTGCCAGCTCACCCCCGGTGCCTACTAGCACAGATACGCAGTATTTT